The entry below gives a single T cell receptor beta chain sequence along with its context. This clone was counted a few times. The clone's antigen remains unknown. No qualities accompany the bases; no much larger clone lies one base away. The CDR3 regions of human TCRbeta chains were subjected to immunosequencing. In the paper's pipeline: Repertoire TCRs were matched against a reference library of SARS-CoV-2-specific TCRs generated with the MIRA antigen-specificity platform. Breadth meant the fraction of unique TCRs that were SARS-CoV-2-associated, whereas depth meant the fraction of total T cells that were SARS-CoV-2-associated. Each spike-specific TCR was assigned to its reactive spike region and to a CD4 or CD8 class using the MIRA data. Log10-transformed breadth and depth values were compared by one-way ANOVA with Sidak's multiple comparisons tests. In its TCRdb copy, this immuneACCESS table keeps in-frame sequences only and misses some clones. Where compared with another copy, unresolved V genes explain less than half of these, and the others have no known cause. That table is the source of V, J and clone size, and D and trimming were worked out from the DNA. Across this sample there are about 120,000 clones, with about 92% seen only once. The ten biggest clones cover about 4.4% of the sample.

The germline V gene yields SNHLY for CDR1 and FYNNEI for CDR2. Spanning cysteine to phenylalanine, the CDR3 consists of 14 amino acids. Of the read, only the CDR3 DNA is kept; its 42 bases are in frame from base 1. Trimming accounts for 6 bases at V and 4 bases at J, while the number of junction bases matched to no gene is 4. The sample's time point label, in plain terms: baseline before first vaccination. In the paper's terms, the treatment or condition label means: meningococcal conjugate vaccine given as trial control. The vaccinee samples were drawn from two UK trials, COV001 and COV002, one of which was a single-blind randomized controlled phase 2/3 trial testing AZD1222 (ChAdOx1 nCoV-19) in healthy adults. For TCRbeta chain sequencing, PBMC samples were collected from trial participants at day 0 and at day 28 after the second dose. This record belongs to a study of T cell responses to AZD1222 COVID-19 vaccine (dated by TCRdb to the early 2020s). Study-wide context: TCR sequencing was performed for more than 230 trial participants, of whom around 210 were given two doses of AZD1222 and around 25 were given two doses of MenACWY control vaccine. Trial participants were enrolled by age into 18-55, 56-69 and 70-plus year subgroups, with approximately 150, 28 and 58 TCR-sequenced participants respectively.

Points the paper makes about the study in general: Because no day 14 peak-response samples were available, the repertoires could be characterized only after the peak T cell response. Participants were mostly white British, with more females than males. The authors suggested clonal diversity may have been underestimated. CD4 TCRs associated with the vaccine covered the entire spike protein, and the dominant responses were in regions 160-218 and 743-854. Conclusions about previously exposed vaccinees are limited, since just six or seven AZD1222 recipients were seropositive for SARS-CoV-2 at baseline. Reportedly, almost half of the unique spike-specific TCRs recognized epitopes lying outside the regions that are mutated in the B.1.351 and B.1.1.7 variants. Spike-specific TCR breadth and depth rose significantly after two AZD1222 doses compared with day 0 and with MenACWY recipients. In the small 56-69-year group, the increase in depth fell short of significance, most likely because of low power.

The sequenced sample was peripheral blood, obtained on day 0 of MenACWY control vaccination. This TCR came from an adult in good health. The receptor chain draws on TRBV2 and TRBJ2-2; 8 bases in between match TRBD1. The DNA is as follows: TGTGCCAGCAGGCAGGGGGCGAGCACCGGGGAGCTGTTTTTT. Its translation reads: CASRQGASTGELFF. The variable domain in full, with residues beyond the CDR3 obtained from the reference TRBV2 and TRBJ2-2 genes, is EPEVTQTPSHQVTQMGQEVILRCVPISNHLYFYWYRQILGQKVEFLVSFYNNEISEKSEIFDDQFSVERPDGSNFTLKIRSTKLEDSAMYFCASRQGASTGELFFGEGSRLTVL.